This TCR beta chain was sequenced during a study of cytomegalovirus exposure and HLA in healthy donors. Whole-study context: Genotyping showed roughly 76% of roughly 400 donors falling in the Caucasian-associated ancestry cluster.

The PCR made use of 60 Vbeta and 13 Jbeta primers. The protocol was immunoSEQ multiplex PCR, while the TCRdb copy is restricted to in-frame clones and leaves out a portion. The data show under 200,000 clones, almost 85% seen once. Whole-study results and caveats: Prediction of most subjects' HLA-A and HLA-B alleles by TCR beta sequences was reportedly accurate.

This clone was observed a single time. Antigen: not known. The germline CDR1 and CDR2 sequences are LNHDA and SQIVND (reference sequence). V shed 5 bases and J 2 bases; nucleotides not matched to a gene: 5. CDR3 size: 16 residues. The chain combines TRBV19 with TRBJ2-1, with 11 bases identical to TRBD2. Sample: PBMCs. The receptor was isolated from a woman aged 50 to 65 in good health and CMV-seronegative. The DNA for the CDR3 is TGTGCCAGTAGTCTACTAGCGGGAGCTCCCTACAATGAGCAGTTCTTC. This sequence encodes CASSLLAGAPYNEQFF.